The 23 T cell receptor beta chains below were found in one sample sequenced in a study of OX40 agonist ivuxolimab in advanced cancers. Data came from immunoSEQ multiplex PCR; TCRdb stores just in-frame clones and leaves some out. The sample lists 70,000 to 90,000 clones; less than 90% were seen once. The sequenced sample was CD4+ or CD8+ T cells sorted from blood, obtained in a trial of the OX40 agonist ivuxolimab. The receptors were gathered from an adult with an advanced solid tumor such as melanoma, head and neck, liver or kidney cancer.

J is TRBJ2-5 and V is TRBV9; 7 bases map to TRBD2. Germline V lookup: CDR1 SGDLS, CDR2 YYNGEE. The CDR3 contains 17 residues. Germline trimming cut 4 bases from V and 2 bases from J; bases unmatched to any gene: 14. CDR3: CASSPQWGGERQETQYF. CDR3 DNA: TGTGCCAGCAGCCCACAATGGGGGGGGGAGCGTCAAGAGACCCAGTACTTC.

V is TRBV30 and J is TRBJ1-1; D not resolved. V was trimmed by 0 bases and J by 6 bases, leaving 8 bases between them. This CDR3 comprises 12 residues. CDR1 is GTSNPN and CDR2 is SVGIG in the germline V gene (reference sequence). CDR3 DNA: TGTGCCTGGAGTGTACTGTCGTCTGAAGCTTTCTTT. Translated, it gives CAWSVLSSEAFF.

The CDR3 loop reads CASSPPDRVNYGYTF. As DNA, the CDR3 is TGTGCCAGCTCACCACCGGACAGAGTTAACTATGGCTACACCTTC. The chain uses TRBV18 and TRBJ1-2, with D tentatively TRBD1 (6 bases). The CDR3 length is 15 residues. Per germline, CDR1 KGHSH and CDR2 LQKENI. Trimming stripped 0 bases from V and 1 base from J, with 9 bases between.

This chain uses TRBV14 with TRBJ2-1; the D gene is possibly TRBD2 (6 bases). V shed 4 bases and J shed 12 bases, with 16 bases lying between them. The CDR3 totals 13 residues. CDR1 SGHDN and CDR2 FVKESK come from the germline V gene. CDR3 DNA: TGTGCCAGCAGCCCGAACCTTTCCGGGGGGCAGTTCTTC. Its translation: CASSPNLSGGQFF.

The CDR3 here is CASSLKGIDYEQYF. The CDR3 DNA follows: TGTGCCAGCAGTTTAAAAGGGATCGACTACGAGCAGTACTTC. This rearrangement joins TRBV27 to TRBJ2-7; no definite D call. In germline, CDR1 is MNHEY, CDR2 SMNVEV (reference sequence). This CDR3 contains 14 residues. The V end lost 2 bases, the J end lost 3 bases, and 11 bases lay between the germline ends.

This chain links TRBV27 with TRBJ1-1; D remains ambiguous. Germline V gives CDR1 MNHEY, CDR2 SMNVEV (reference sequence). The CDR3 has 15 amino acids. Between the trimmed V and J ends, which lost 6 bases and 1 base, there was a span of 15 bases. The CDR3 coding sequence is TGTGCCAGCAGACCCGGGAGTCCGGCGAACACTGAAGCTTTCTTT. Amino acid sequence: CASRPGSPANTEAFF.

The J gene is TRBJ2-5, the V gene TRBV5-1; 11 positions match TRBD2. With V trimmed by 4 bases and J by 3 bases, 5 bases remained unmatched. This CDR3 has 15 residues. Germline CDR1 reads SGHRS; CDR2 reads YFSETQ. Here the CDR3 DNA reads TGCGCCAGCAGCCTGCAGGGACTAGCGGAAGAGACCCAGTACTTC. This sequence encodes CASSLQGLAEETQYF.

The chain employs TRBV4-2 and TRBJ2-7; TRBD2 matches at 9 bases. In germline, CDR1 is LGHNA, CDR2 YNFKEQ. The CDR3 loop spans 16 amino acids. J lost 3 bases, V lost 0 bases, and 6 bases had no gene match. The CDR3 spells CASSQDLPSGNYEQYF. The DNA of the CDR3 is TGTGCCAGCAGCCAAGATCTTCCTAGCGGGAACTACGAGCAGTACTTC.

The table lists this clone with a count of one. The chain is built from TRBV25-1 and TRBJ2-7; TRBD1 matches at 9 bases. Trimming removed 3 bases from V and 1 base from J; junction bases left unmatched: 4. The CDR3 length is 15 residues. Germline values: CDR1 MGHDK, CDR2 SYGVNS. The DNA of the CDR3 is TGTGCCAGCAGTGACCCGACAGGGGGTTCCTACGAGCAGTACTTC. This translates into CASSDPTGGSYEQYF.

The rearrangement links TRBV10-3 to TRBJ2-5; 9 nucleotides line up with TRBD2. CDR1 and CDR2 (germline): ENHRY, SYGVKD. V shed 8 bases, J shed 5 bases, and the junction held 12 bases outside the gene matches. The CDR3 is 15 residues long. CDR3 region: CAISSQREVKETQYF. The CDR3 DNA is TGTGCCATCTCCTCCCAGCGGGAGGTCAAGGAGACCCAGTACTTC.

The chain combines TRBV9 with TRBJ2-3; 10 bases match TRBD2. Germline V gives CDR1 SGDLS, CDR2 YYNGEE. J gave up 3 bases and V 4 bases, and 5 bases lay outside the gene matches. This CDR3 region has 15 residues. This CDR3 reads CASSSLAGATDTQYF. The CDR3 bases are TGTGCCAGCAGCTCGCTAGCGGGAGCGACAGATACGCAGTATTTT. Filled out from reference TRBV9 and TRBJ2-3, the complete variable domain reads DSGVTQTPKHLITATGQRVTLRCSPRSGDLSVYWYQQSLDQGLQFLIQYYNGEERAKGNILERFSAQQFPDLHSELNLSSLELGDSALYFCASSSLAGATDTQYFGPGTRLTVL.

The chain combines TRBV7-8 with TRBJ1-1; D is ambiguous. V dropped 3 bases and J dropped 2 bases, with 10 bases sitting between them. The germline CDR1 and CDR2 sequences are SGHVS and FQNEAQ. This CDR3 is 14 amino acids long. The CDR3 coding sequence is TGTGCCAGCAGCTTGTTAGGGAGTAACACTGAAGCTTTCTTT. This codes for CASSLLGSNTEAFF.

This clone was recorded once. The chain joins TRBV27 to TRBJ2-1; TRBD2 agrees at 10 bases. With V trimmed by 6 bases and J by 0 bases, 11 bases remained unmatched. The CDR3 loop spans 18 amino acids. CDR1 and CDR2 (germline): MNHEY, SMNVEV (reference sequence). CDR3 DNA: TGTGCCAGCAGAACGTCCACGATAGCGGGAGGCTCCTACAATGAGCAGTTCTTC. Translated: CASRTSTIAGGSYNEQFF.

V usage is TRBV11-3 and J usage is TRBJ2-2; 8 bases fit TRBD1. V was clipped by 5 bases and J by 0 bases; unmatched bases: 5. CDR1 and CDR2 from the germline V gene are SGHNT and YENEEA. The CDR3 totals 16 residues. The CDR3: CASSPRTGTNTGELFF. The DNA of the CDR3 is TGTGCCAGCAGCCCTCGGACAGGGACGAACACCGGGGAGCTGTTTTTT.

This rearrangement joins TRBV7-9 to TRBJ2-7; no clear D. CDR3 length: 13 amino acids. Germline CDR1 SEHNR, CDR2 FQNEAQ (reference sequence). V was cut by 5 bases and J by 5 bases, with 13 bases left in between. CDR3 DNA sequence: TGTGCCAGCAGCGCCGGGTCGGGCCACGAGCAGTACTTC. It codes for CASSAGSGHEQYF.

This clone was detected a few times. The chain has TRBV7-8 and TRBJ2-7; perhaps D is TRBD1 or TRBD2 (6 bases each). Trimming removed 3 bases at V and 5 bases at J, with 14 bases between. This CDR3 is built from 14 residues. The germline CDR1 and CDR2 sequences are SGHVS and FQNEAQ. The CDR3 here is CASSLIGGEDEQYF. CDR3 DNA: TGTGCCAGCAGCTTGATCGGGGGCGAGGACGAGCAGTACTTC.

The chain has TRBV5-4 and TRBJ2-3, with D possibly being TRBD2 (6 bases). This CDR3 comprises 16 residues. Trimming took off 4 bases at V and 4 bases at J, with 19 bases between the two ends. CDR1 and CDR2 (germline): SGHNT, YYREEE (reference sequence). CDR3 amino acids: CASSDLYSGASDTQYF. CDR3 bases: TGTGCCAGCAGCGACCTTTATAGCGGAGCGTCAGATACGCAGTATTTT.

The chain is built from TRBV19 and TRBJ2-5; tentatively, D is TRBD1 (5 bases). V gave up 1 base and J gave up 2 bases, with 8 bases separating them. The CDR3 runs to 14 residues. CDR1 and CDR2 from the germline V gene are LNHDA and SQIVND (reference sequence). CDR3 loop: CASSIGQRQETQYF. The CDR3 DNA reads as TGTGCCAGTAGTATAGGACAGCGACAAGAGACCCAGTACTTC.

This rearrangement joins TRBV5-6 to TRBJ2-3, with a possible D match to TRBD2 (5 bases). Germline V gene sequence: CDR1 SGHDT, CDR2 YYEEEE. The CDR3 totals 16 residues. With 4 bases removed from V and 4 bases from J, the gap between germline ends came to 19 bases. CDR3 loop: CASSPRKLVPSDTQYF. The DNA of the CDR3 is TGTGCCAGCAGCCCACGGAAACTAGTTCCCTCAGATACGCAGTATTTT.

The chain joins TRBV6-6 to TRBJ2-5, with 7 bases matching TRBD1. Trimming at V came to 5 bases and at J to 5 bases, leaving 8 bases not matched to a gene. CDR1 and CDR2 (germline): MNHNY, SVGAGI (reference sequence). This CDR3 is built from 14 residues. The CDR3 DNA reads as TGTGCCAGCAGTCCAGGGGGTGGGAAGGAGACCCAGTACTTC. It encodes CASSPGGGKETQYF.

The count of this clone is one. This chain uses TRBV27 with TRBJ2-1, with a possible D match to TRBD2 (6 bases). Germline assignment: CDR1 MNHEY and CDR2 SMNVEV (reference sequence). The CDR3 sequence is 16 residues long. Trimming left V 5 bases short and J 0 bases short, with 14 bases between. Written as DNA, the CDR3 is TGTGCCAGCAGTACCTATAGCGGAAGCTCCTACAATGAGCAGTTCTTC. It codes for CASSTYSGSSYNEQFF.

The DNA of the CDR3 is TGTGCCAGCAGTCGTGACAGGAACTCCTACGAGCAGTACTTC. This codes for CASSRDRNSYEQYF. The chain uses TRBV27 and TRBJ2-7; TRBD1 might be the D (6 bases). V was pared by 5 bases and J by 0 bases, with 11 bases between. Germline V gene lookup returns CDR1 MNHEY and CDR2 SMNVEV (reference sequence). The CDR3 totals 14 residues.

The chain has TRBV4-2 and TRBJ2-1; D unclear. V lost 3 bases to trimming and J lost 7 bases, with 7 bases between them. The CDR3 loop spans 12 amino acids. Germline V gene sequence: CDR1 LGHNA, CDR2 YNFKEQ. The CDR3 here is CASSHNWNEQFF. CDR3 in DNA: TGTGCCAGCAGCCACAACTGGAATGAGCAGTTCTTC.